These 9 T cell receptor beta chains originate from one sample sequenced in a study of blood T cell repertoires in COVID-19. TCRdb's table, derived via immunoSEQ multiplex PCR, lists solely in-frame clones and lacks some. The sample has 95,000 to 150,000 clones; 55% to 75% are singletons. The sequenced sample was peripheral blood. These receptors all come from a human donor with acute or convalescent COVID-19. The donor label of this sample is uncertain.

V and J are TRBV28 and TRBJ1-5; 10 bases line up with TRBD1. From germline, CDR1 is MDHEN and CDR2 SYDVKM. Trimming took 7 bases from V and 5 from J; bases not matched to a gene: 11. The CDR3 runs to 16 residues. The CDR3 protein is CASIKWDRGGHQPQHF. For the CDR3, the DNA is TGTGCCAGCATTAAGTGGGACAGGGGAGGCCATCAGCCCCAGCATTTT.

The chain uses TRBV5-1 and TRBJ2-3; 13 nucleotides match TRBD2. CDR1 SGHRS and CDR2 YFSETQ come from the germline V gene. The V and J ends lost 2 bases and 6 bases, in that order; junction bases with no gene match: 6. The CDR3 extends over 16 amino acids. The CDR3 region is CASSFQTSGGRDTQYF. In DNA form, the CDR3 reads TGCGCCAGCAGCTTCCAGACTAGCGGGGGGAGGGATACGCAGTATTTT.

Of note for this clone: A read error may account for a junction end that differs from germline. The chain links TRBV3-1 (or the pseudogene TRBV3-2) to TRBJ2-1; D is possibly TRBD1 (5 bases). CDR1 LGHDT and CDR2 YNNKEL come from the germline V gene (reference sequence). The CDR3 consists of 13 residues. The CDR3 reads CASSSGSYNEQFF. CDR3 nucleotide sequence: TGTGCGAGCAGCTCAGGGTCCTACAATGAGCAGTTCTTC.

This clone was detected a few times. The gene calls are TRBV3-1 (or the pseudogene TRBV3-2) and TRBJ1-2; 11 bases align to TRBD1. The V gene's germline CDR1 is LGHDT and CDR2 YNNKEL (reference sequence). The ends lost 4 bases at V and 4 bases at J; junction bases unmatched: 5. CDR3 length: 15 residues. This chain's CDR3 is CASSPRTGGGYGYTF. CDR3 DNA sequence: TGTGCCAGCAGCCCGAGGACAGGGGGCGGCTATGGCTACACCTTC.

This sequence joins TRBV3-1 (or the pseudogene TRBV3-2) and TRBJ2-3; D gene uncertain. Germline assignment: CDR1 LGHDT and CDR2 YNNKEL (reference sequence). With 4 bases removed from V and 9 bases from J, the gap between germline ends came to 11 bases. The CDR3 totals 12 residues. CDR3 bases: TGTGCCAGCAGCCCGTCCGGTAGCACGCAGTATTTT. It translates to CASSPSGSTQYF.

This rearrangement joins TRBV28 to TRBJ2-7; maybe TRBD2 (6 bases). Germline CDR1 reads MDHEN; CDR2 reads SYDVKM. This CDR3 spans 13 amino acids. V was trimmed by 5 bases and J by 6 bases, leaving 14 bases between them. CDR3 in DNA: TGTGCCAGCAGTGGAGCCGGGGGAGGCGAGCAGTACGTC. This translates into CASSGAGGGEQYV.

In its sample, this clone was seen a few times. V and J are TRBV3-1 (or the pseudogene TRBV3-2) and TRBJ2-3, with D maybe TRBD2 (6 bases). Germline V gene data show CDR1 as LGHDT and CDR2 as YNNKEL (reference sequence). The CDR3 totals 15 residues. V lost 0 bases and J lost 4, with 11 bases in between. For the CDR3, the DNA is TGTGCCAGCAGCCAAGATGGCGGGGTAGCAGATACGCAGTATTTT. Encoded protein: CASSQDGGVADTQYF.

J is TRBJ2-7 and V is TRBV25-1; TRBD1 might be the D (5 bases). The V gene lost 2 bases and the J gene lost 1 base, with 9 bases spanning the gap. This CDR3 spans 14 amino acids. CDR1 and CDR2 (germline): MGHDK, SYGVNS. The CDR3 protein is CASSEKNRSYEQYV. Written as DNA, the CDR3 is TGTGCCAGCAGTGAAAAAAACAGGTCCTACGAGCAGTACGTC.

V gene TRBV9 combines with J gene TRBJ2-7; 7 nucleotides match TRBD1. The CDR3 consists of 16 residues. The trim removed 2 bases at V and 3 bases at J, leaving 11 bases unmatched. The V gene's germline CDR1 is SGDLS and CDR2 YYNGEE. The CDR3 region is CASSVLDRDRHYEQYF. In DNA form, the CDR3 reads TGTGCCAGCAGCGTTTTAGACCGGGACAGACACTACGAGCAGTACTTC.